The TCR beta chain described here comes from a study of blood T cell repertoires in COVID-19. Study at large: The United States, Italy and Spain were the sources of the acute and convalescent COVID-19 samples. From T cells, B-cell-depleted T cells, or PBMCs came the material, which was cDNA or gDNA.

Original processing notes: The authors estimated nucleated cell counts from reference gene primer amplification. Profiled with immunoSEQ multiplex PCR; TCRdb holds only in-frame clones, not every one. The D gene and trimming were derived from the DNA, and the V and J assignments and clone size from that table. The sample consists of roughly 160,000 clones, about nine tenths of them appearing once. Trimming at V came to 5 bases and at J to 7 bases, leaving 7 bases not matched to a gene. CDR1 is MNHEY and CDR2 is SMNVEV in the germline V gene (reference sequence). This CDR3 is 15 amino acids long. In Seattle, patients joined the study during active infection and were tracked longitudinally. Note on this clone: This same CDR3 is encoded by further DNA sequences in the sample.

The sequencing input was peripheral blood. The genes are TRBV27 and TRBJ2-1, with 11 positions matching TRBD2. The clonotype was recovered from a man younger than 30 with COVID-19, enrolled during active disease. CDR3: CASSPLAGGLNEQFF. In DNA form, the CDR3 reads TGTGCCAGCAGTCCCTTAGCGGGAGGGCTTAATGAGCAGTTCTTC.